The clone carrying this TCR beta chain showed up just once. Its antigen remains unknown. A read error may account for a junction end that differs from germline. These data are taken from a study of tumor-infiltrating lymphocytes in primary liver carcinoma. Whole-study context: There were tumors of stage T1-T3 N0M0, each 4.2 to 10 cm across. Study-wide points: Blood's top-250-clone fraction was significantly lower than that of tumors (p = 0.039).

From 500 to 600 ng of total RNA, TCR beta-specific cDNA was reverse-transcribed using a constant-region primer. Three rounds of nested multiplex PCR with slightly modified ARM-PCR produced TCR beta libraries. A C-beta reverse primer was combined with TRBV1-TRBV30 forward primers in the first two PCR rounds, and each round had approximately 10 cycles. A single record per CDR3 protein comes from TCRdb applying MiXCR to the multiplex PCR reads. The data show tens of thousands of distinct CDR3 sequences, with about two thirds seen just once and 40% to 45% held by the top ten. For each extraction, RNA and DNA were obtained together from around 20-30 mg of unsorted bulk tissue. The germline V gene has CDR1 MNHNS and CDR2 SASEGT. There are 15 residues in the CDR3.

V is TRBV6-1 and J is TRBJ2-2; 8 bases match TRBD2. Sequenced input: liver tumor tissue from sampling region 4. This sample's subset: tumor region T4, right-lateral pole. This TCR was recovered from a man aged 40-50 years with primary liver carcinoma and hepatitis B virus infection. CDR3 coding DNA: TGTGCTTGCAGAGACGGACTAGCTAGAACCGGAGAGCTGTTTTTT. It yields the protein CACRDGLARTGELFF.